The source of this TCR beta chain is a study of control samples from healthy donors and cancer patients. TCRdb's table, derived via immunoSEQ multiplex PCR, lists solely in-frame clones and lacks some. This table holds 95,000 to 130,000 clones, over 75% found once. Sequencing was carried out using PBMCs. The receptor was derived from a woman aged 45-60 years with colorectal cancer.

CDR3 region: CASSSRLWAGELFF. In DNA form, the CDR3 reads TGTGCCAGTAGTTCGAGGTTGTGGGCGGGGGAGCTGTTTTTT. The chain recombines TRBV19 with TRBJ2-2; D gene unclear. CDR1 and CDR2 from the germline V gene are LNHDA and SQIVND (reference sequence). Trimming removed 5 bases from V and 8 bases from J, with 15 bases in between. This CDR3 is 14 amino acids long.